The TCR beta chain under discussion was sequenced for a study of post-analysis software for immune sequencing data (dated by TCRdb to the mid-2010s). At the level of the whole study: Relapsing-remitting, secondary progressive and progressive-relapsing multiple sclerosis were recorded as disease courses, and subtype annotation was lacking for some patients. The patient repertoires were compared against approximately twelve previously published healthy control repertoires obtained from donors aged roughly 6 to 25 years. A subset of samples was prepared in parallel using single-end sample barcoding, then pooled and co-amplified after Illumina adapter ligation.

From its cysteine to its phenylalanine, the CDR3 spans 16 amino acids. The only DNA kept is the CDR3, 48 bases in frame from the first base. From a lookup of the germline V gene, CDR1 and CDR2 are MNHEY and SVGAGI. TCR beta repertoires were profiled from peripheral blood of 13 young patients with multiple sclerosis to demonstrate the VDJtools post-analysis software. The multiple sclerosis patients were children and adolescents ranging in age from roughly 6 to 15 years. Libraries were constructed by PCR. Instrument used: Illumina HiSeq 2500. To reduce PCR and sequencing biases, unique molecular identifiers were incorporated into the TCR beta cDNA libraries. Approximately 500,000 cDNA molecules were obtained per 1 to 10 million input T cells, so each molecule approximated one T cell. Patient libraries were prepared and sequenced with the same protocol used for the earlier healthy control dataset. Samples belonging to the same batch were prepared together, multiplexed and sequenced on a shared HiSeq lane. The authors' pipeline ran thus. Raw barcoded reads were processed with MIGEC, discarding single-read molecular identifier groups before consensus assembly and CDR3 extraction. VDJtools was used for post-analysis of the clonotype tables, with diversity normalized by down-sampling every dataset to the smallest sample size. Repertoire overlap clustering matched CDR3 amino acid but not nucleotide sequences to correct batch-related cross-sample contamination. Clones were called with MiXCR by TCRdb after fastp trimmed the public reads at Q25, and only in-frame beta chains were retained. Merged by CDR3 protein, the rows form single entries marked with the most common genes and DNA. The V and J calls shown here were made by TCRdb, not taken from the authors' results. Present in this sample are some 690,000 distinct CDR3 sequences, roughly 30% of which were seen just once. The ten largest clones add up to around 0.6% of the sample.

Paper-wide results and their limitations: Significantly lower normalized Chao1 diversity was found in multiple sclerosis patients than in controls, suggesting substantial peripheral T-cell clonal expansion. Direct clustering with F measure showed strong co-clustering of samples prepared in the same batch, prompting a batch-effect correction. Significantly higher frequencies in patients than in controls were found for roughly 5 TRBV segments, including TRBV5-6, TRBV5-1 and TRBV20-1. The multiple sclerosis patient group was slightly younger than the control group.

Of note for this clonotype: Its antigen is still unknown. One end of the junction varies from germline; a read error may be responsible.

The sequencing input was blood. This TCR came from a girl aged 10 to 17 with multiple sclerosis. The sequence is built from TRBV6-5 and TRBJ2-4; 9 of the junction bases match TRBD2. The sequenced DNA: TGTGCCAGCAGGGGACTAGCCGAAGGGGCCAAAGACATTCAGTACTTC. The translation is CASRGLAEGAKDIQYF.